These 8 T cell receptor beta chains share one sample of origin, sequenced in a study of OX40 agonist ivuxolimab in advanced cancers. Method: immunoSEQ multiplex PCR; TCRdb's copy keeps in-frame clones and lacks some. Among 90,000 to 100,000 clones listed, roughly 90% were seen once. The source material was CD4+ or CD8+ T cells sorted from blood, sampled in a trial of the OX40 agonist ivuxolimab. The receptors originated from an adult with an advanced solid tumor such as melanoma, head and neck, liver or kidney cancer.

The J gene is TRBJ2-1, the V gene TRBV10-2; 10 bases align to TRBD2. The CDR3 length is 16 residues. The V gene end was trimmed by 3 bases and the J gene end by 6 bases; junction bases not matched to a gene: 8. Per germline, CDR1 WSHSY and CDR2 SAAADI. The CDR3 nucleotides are TGCGCCAGCAGTGACTTGGGGACTAGCGTTGGCAATGAGCAGTTCTTC. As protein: CASSDLGTSVGNEQFF.

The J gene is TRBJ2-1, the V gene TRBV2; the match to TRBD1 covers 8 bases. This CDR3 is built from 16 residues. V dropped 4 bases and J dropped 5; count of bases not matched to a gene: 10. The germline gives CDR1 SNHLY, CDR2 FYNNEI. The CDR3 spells CASSASGTGFNNEQFF. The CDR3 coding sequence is TGTGCCAGCAGTGCATCCGGGACAGGTTTTAACAATGAGCAGTTCTTC.

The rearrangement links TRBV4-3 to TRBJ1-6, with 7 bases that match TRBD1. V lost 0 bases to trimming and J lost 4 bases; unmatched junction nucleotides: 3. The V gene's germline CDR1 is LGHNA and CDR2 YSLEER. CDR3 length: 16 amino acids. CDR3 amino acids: CASSQDPGQYNSPLHF. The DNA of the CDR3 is TGCGCCAGCAGCCAAGACCCGGGACAGTATAATTCACCCCTCCACTTT.

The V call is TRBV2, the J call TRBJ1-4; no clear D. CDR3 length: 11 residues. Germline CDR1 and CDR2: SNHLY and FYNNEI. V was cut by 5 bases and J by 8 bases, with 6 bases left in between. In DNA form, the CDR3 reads TGTGCCAGCAGTTATTACGAAAAACTGTTTTTT. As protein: CASSYYEKLFF.

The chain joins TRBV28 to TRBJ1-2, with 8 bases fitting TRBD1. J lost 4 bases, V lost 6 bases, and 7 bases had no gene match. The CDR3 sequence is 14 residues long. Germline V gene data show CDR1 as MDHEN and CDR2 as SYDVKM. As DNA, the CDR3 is TGTGCCAGCAGGTCCGCACAGGGGGTCTATGGCTACACCTTC. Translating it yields CASRSAQGVYGYTF.

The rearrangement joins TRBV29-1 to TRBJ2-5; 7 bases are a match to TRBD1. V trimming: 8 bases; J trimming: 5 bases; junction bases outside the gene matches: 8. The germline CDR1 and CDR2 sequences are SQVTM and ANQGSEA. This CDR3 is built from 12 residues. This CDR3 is CSTRTGEETQYF. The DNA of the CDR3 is TGCAGCACGAGGACAGGCGAGGAGACCCAGTACTTC.

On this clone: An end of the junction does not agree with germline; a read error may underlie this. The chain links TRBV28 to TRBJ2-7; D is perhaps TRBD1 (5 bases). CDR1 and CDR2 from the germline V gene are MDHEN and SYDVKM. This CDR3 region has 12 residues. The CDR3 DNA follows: TGTGCCAGCAGTTCTCCCTCAACTAAGGGGAACTTC. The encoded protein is CASSSPSTKGNF.

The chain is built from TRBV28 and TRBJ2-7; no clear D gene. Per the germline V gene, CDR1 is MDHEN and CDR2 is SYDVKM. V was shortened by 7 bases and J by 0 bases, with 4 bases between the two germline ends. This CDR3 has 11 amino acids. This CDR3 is CASNDSYEQYF. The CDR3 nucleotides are TGTGCCAGCAATGACTCCTACGAGCAGTACTTC.